This T cell receptor beta chain comes out of a study of blood T cell repertoires in COVID-19. In the original analysis: It was from reference gene primer amplification that nucleated cell counts were estimated. Assay: immunoSEQ multiplex PCR; the TCRdb copy retains only in-frame clones and omits some. For V, J and clone size, that table is used; D and trimming come from the DNA. The sample includes 300,000 or so clones, around 90% of them seen just once. The CDR3 has 15 amino acids. V was cut by 0 bases and J by 6 bases, with 12 bases left in between. CDR1 and CDR2 from the germline V gene are SGDLS and YYNGEE. Everyone who took part was roughly 18 to 89 years old, and they came from about 25 US areas. Donors of Cohort 3 who recovered were those that had two negative PCRs, clearance, or symptom resolution.

The chain has TRBV9 and TRBJ1-4; D gene ambiguous. The sequenced sample consisted of PBMCs or T cells enriched from blood (not recorded which). The receptor's source is a woman in her 30s who had recovered from COVID-19. CDR3 protein: CASSVGGGPHEKLFF. The CDR3 nucleotides are TGTGCCAGCAGCGTAGGCGGCGGCCCTCATGAAAAACTGTTTTTT.